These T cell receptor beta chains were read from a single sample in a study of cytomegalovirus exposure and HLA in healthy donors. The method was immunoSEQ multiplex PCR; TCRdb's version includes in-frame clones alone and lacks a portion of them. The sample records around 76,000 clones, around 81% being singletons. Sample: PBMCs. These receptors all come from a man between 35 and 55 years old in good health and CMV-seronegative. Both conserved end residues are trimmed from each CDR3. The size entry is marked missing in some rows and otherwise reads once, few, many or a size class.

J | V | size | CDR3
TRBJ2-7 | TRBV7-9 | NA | SSSLRVEQY
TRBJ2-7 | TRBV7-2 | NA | ASSLRTQGYEQY
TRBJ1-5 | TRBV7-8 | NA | ASSPITGTGTGSNQPQH
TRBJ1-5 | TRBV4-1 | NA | ASSQHGEGRPQH
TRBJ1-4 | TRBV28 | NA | ASSLTGTEGGKLF
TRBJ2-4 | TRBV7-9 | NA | ASSGPGGGWDIQY
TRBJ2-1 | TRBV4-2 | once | ASSPPASGYNEQF
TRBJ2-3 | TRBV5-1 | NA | ASSLTGGQSTDTQY
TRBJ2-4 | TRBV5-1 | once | ASSFTGQDLGSQY
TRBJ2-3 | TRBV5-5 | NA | ASRGLAGTTDTQY
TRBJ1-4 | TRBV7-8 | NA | ASSLVIRQAPTNEKLF
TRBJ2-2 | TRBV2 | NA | ASSESQANTGELF
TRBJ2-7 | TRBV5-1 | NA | ASSLTQGRGLPYEQY
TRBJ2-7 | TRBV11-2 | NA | ASSYWAGRPEQY
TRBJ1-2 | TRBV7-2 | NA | ASSSTAQGGYT
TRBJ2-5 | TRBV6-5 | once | ASSDGQNQETQY
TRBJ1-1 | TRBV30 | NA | AWTHAGISAEAF
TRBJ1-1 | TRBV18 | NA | ASSPYNGPSTEAF
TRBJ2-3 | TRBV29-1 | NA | SVDHGGSADTQY
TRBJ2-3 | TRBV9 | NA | ASSVIAGVGDTQY
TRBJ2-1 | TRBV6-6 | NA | ASSNADLSSYNEQF
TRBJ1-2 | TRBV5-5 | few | ASSYDRRGYT
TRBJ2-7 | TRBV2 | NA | ASSMDRAYEQY
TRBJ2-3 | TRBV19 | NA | ASRTGVVTDTQY
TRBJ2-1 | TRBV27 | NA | ASRQDSVTGNKNEQF
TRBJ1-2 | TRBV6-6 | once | ASSSGSNYGYT
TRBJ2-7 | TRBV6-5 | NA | ASSPDRDSYEQY
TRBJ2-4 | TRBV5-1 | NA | ASSDLGGENSQY
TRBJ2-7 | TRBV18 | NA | ASFHDLAGAHEQY
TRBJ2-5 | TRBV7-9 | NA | ASNRGQGAQETQY
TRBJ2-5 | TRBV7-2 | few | ASSLGGLQETQY
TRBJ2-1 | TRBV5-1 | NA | ASRGAGGYNEQF
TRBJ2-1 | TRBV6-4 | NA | ASSDSSGRGSNEQF
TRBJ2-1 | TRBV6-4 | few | ASSDSLAGHNEQF
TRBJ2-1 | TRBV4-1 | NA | ASSQETSTYNEQF
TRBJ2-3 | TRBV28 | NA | ATFGWAGDTQY
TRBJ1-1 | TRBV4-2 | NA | ASSQDMGWNTEAF
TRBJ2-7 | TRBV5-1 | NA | ASSLAQGAYEQY
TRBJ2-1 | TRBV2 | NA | ASSEQIGTGSYNEQF
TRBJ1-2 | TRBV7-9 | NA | ASSSETGGSTYGYT
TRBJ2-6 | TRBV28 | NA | ASSLSTAGPNGLT
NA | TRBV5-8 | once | ASTPGQSSYEQY
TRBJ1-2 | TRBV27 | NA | ASSLNGVYGYT
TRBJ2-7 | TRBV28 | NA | ASKLQGYEQY